This TCR beta chain was captured in a study of Graves' ophthalmopathy and Graves' hyperthyroidism. This clonotype appeared many times. Investigators amplified TCR beta CDR3 regions from RNA transcripts. The workflow started with a first-round RT-PCR run with HTBI primers and then moved on to a second-round multiplex PCR. Each CDR3 protein gets one entry after TCRdb re-called the multiplex PCR reads with MiXCR. The sample includes some 200,000 distinct CDR3 sequences, around 28% of them seen just once. Ophthalmopathy donors showed moderate-to-severe activity, CAS ≥3, NOSPECS ≥4 and a duration under 3 months. The study excluded patients with other autoimmune diseases, uncontrolled infections, pregnancy or lactation. The origin of this receptor is a man aged 45 to 65 with Graves' ophthalmopathy. The sequenced sample consisted of peripheral blood.

The CDR3 DNA reads as TGTGCCAGCAGTTTAGGCCAGGGTGACCACGAGCAGTACTTC. It specifies CASSLGQGDHEQYF. The genes are TRBV12-3 or TRBV12-4 and TRBJ2-7, with D perhaps matching TRBD1 (5 bases). CDR3 length: 14 amino acids. Trimming removed 1 base at V and 5 bases at J, with 12 bases between.